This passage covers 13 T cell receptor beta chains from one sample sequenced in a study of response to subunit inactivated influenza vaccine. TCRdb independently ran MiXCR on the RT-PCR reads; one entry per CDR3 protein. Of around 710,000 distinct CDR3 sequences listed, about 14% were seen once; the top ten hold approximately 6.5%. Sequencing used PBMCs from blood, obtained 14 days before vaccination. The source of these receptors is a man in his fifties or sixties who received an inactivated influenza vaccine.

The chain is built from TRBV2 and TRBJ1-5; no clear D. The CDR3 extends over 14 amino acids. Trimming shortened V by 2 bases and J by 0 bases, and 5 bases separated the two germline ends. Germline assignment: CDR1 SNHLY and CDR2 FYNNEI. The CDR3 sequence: CASSESGSNQPQHF. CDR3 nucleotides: TGTGCCAGCAGTGAAAGCGGTAGCAATCAGCCCCAGCATTTT.

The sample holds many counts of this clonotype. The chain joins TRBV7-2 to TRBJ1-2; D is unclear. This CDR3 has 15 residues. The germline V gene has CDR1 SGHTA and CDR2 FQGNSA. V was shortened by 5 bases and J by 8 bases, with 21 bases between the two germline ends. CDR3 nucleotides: TGTGCCAGCAGCCCAACGACGGGGATATTTGAGGGCTACACCTTC. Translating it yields CASSPTTGIFEGYTF.

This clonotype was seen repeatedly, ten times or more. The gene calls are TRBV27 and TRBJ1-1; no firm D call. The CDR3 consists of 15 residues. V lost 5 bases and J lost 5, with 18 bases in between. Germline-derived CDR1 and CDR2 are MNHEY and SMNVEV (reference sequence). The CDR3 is CASSPRTSRGTEAFF. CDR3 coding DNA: TGTGCCAGCAGTCCCCGGACGTCTCGAGGGACTGAAGCTTTCTTT.

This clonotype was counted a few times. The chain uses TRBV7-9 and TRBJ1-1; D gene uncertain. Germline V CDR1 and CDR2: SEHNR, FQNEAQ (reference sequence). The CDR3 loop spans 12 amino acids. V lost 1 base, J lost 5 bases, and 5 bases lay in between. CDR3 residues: CASSLGFTEAFF. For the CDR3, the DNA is TGTGCCAGCAGCTTAGGGTTTACTGAAGCTTTCTTT.

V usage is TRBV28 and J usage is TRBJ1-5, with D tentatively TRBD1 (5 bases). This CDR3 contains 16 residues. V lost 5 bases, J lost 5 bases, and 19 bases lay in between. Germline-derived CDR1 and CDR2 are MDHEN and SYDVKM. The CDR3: CASSPQDLRGYQPQHF. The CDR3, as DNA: TGTGCCAGCAGTCCACAGGACCTTCGAGGGTATCAGCCCCAGCATTTT.

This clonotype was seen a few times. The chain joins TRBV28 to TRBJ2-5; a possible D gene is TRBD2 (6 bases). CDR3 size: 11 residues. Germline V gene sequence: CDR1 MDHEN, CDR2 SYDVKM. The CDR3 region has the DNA TGTGCGGCGCGGGGCCAAGAGACCCAGTACTTC. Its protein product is CAARGQETQYF.

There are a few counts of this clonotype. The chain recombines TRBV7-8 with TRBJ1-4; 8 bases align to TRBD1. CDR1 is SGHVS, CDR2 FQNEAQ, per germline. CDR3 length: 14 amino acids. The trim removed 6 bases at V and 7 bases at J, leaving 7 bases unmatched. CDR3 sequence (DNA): TGTGCCAGCAGGTCGGACAGGGCCGGTGAAAAACTGTTTTTT. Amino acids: CASRSDRAGEKLFF.

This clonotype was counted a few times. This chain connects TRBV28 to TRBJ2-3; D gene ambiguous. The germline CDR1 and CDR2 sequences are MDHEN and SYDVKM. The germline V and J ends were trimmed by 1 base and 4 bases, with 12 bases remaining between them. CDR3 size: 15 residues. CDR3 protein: CASSLLDERPDTQYF. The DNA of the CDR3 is TGTGCCAGCAGTTTATTGGATGAACGGCCAGATACGCAGTATTTT.

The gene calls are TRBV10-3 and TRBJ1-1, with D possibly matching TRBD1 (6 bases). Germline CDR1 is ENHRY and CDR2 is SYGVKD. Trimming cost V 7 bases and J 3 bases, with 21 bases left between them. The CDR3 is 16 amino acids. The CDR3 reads CAITLTGVKPYTEAFF. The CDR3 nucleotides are TGTGCCATCACCCTGACAGGTGTGAAACCCTACACTGAAGCTTTCTTT.

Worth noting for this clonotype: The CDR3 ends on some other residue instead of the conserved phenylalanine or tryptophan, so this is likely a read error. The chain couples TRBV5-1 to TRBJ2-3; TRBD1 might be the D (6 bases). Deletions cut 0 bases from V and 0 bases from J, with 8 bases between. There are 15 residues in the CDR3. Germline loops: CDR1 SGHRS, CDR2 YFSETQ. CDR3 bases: TGCGCCAGCAGCTTGGCAGGGGCCAGCACAGATACGCAGTATCTT. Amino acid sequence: CASSLAGASTDTQYL.

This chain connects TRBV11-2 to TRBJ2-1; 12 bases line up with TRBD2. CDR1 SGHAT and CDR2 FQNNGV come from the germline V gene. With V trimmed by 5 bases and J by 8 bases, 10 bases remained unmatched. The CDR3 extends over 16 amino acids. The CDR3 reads CASSRLAGGRGDEQFF. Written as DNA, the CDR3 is TGTGCCAGCAGCCGTCTAGCGGGGGGGCGAGGGGATGAGCAGTTCTTC. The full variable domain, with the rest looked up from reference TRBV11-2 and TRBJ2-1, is EAGVAQSPRYKIIEKRQSVAFWCNPISGHATLYWYQQILGQGPKLLIQFQNNGVVDDSQLPKDRFSAERLKGVDSTLKIQPAKLEDSAVYLCASSRLAGGRGDEQFFGPGTRLTVL.

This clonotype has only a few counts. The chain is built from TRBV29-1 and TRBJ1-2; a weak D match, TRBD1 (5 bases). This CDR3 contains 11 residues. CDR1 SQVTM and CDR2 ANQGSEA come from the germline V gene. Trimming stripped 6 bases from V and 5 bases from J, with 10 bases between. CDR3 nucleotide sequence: TGCAGCGTCCTACAGGCTTATGGCTACACCTTC. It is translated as CSVLQAYGYTF.

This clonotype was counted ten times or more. The chain's CDR3 is CASSLLGKNTEAFF. The CDR3 DNA sequence: TGTGCCAGCAGCTTACTCGGGAAGAACACTGAAGCTTTCTTT. V and J are TRBV13 and TRBJ1-1; D gene uncertain. This CDR3 spans 14 amino acids. V shed 2 bases and J shed 1 base, with 8 bases lying between them. Germline V lookup: CDR1 PRHDT, CDR2 FYEKMQ (reference sequence). The full variable domain, its missing parts supplied by reference TRBV13 and TRBJ1-1, is AAGVIQSPRHLIKEKRETATLKCYPIPRHDTVYWYQQGPGQDPQFLISFYEKMQSDKGSIPDRFSAQQFSDYHSELNMSSLELGDSALYFCASSLLGKNTEAFFGQGTRLTVV.